A selection of T cell receptor beta chains follows, all from one sample in a study of CD8+ T cells in alopecia areata. The table came from immunoSEQ multiplex PCR; TCRdb's copy has only in-frame clones and leaves some out. Among roughly 200,000 clones listed, roughly 60% were seen once. The sequenced sample was CD4+ T cells sorted from blood, obtained at week 0. Source of these receptors: a human donor with alopecia areata. Each CDR3 is given with its conserved first and last residue. The order of the fields is CDR3 protein, CDR3 DNA, J gene, clone size, D gene, V gene. D genes are given only for firm matches. Clone size is shown for a subset of rows, as once, few, many or a class of expanded clone.

CDR3aa: CASSRVGSYNSPLHF
CDR3nt: TGTGCCAGCAGCCGAGTCGGCTCCTATAATTCACCCCTCCACTTT
j_gene: TRBJ1-6
abundance: -
d_gene: -
v_gene: TRBV7-2

CDR3aa: CACHRDKGDTQYF
CDR3nt: TGTGCCTGTCACCGGGACAAGGGAGATACGCAGTATTTT
j_gene: TRBJ2-3
abundance: few
d_gene: -
v_gene: TRBV30

CDR3aa: CASRPETLGSGYTF
CDR3nt: TGTGCCAGCAGACCGGAAACCCTAGGCTCCGGCTACACCTTC
j_gene: TRBJ1-2
abundance: -
d_gene: -
v_gene: TRBV6-5

CDR3aa: CASSQGDGYEQYF
CDR3nt: TGCGCCAGCAGCCAAGGCGACGGCTACGAGCAGTACTTC
j_gene: TRBJ2-7
abundance: -
d_gene: -
v_gene: TRBV4-1

CDR3aa: CASSDKGRYTEAFF
CDR3nt: TGTGCCAGCAGTGACAAAGGACGGTACACTGAAGCTTTCTTT
j_gene: TRBJ1-1
abundance: few
d_gene: -
v_gene: TRBV6-1

CDR3aa: CASSQDARPQAGANVLTF
CDR3nt: TGCGCCAGCAGCCAAGATGCGCGGCCCCAGGCTGGGGCCAACGTCCTGACTTTC
j_gene: TRBJ2-6
abundance: -
d_gene: -
v_gene: TRBV4-3

CDR3aa: CAWTSGSTDTQYF
CDR3nt: TGTGCCTGGACCTCAGGGAGCACAGATACGCAGTATTTT
j_gene: TRBJ2-3
abundance: -
d_gene: -
v_gene: TRBV30

CDR3aa: CASIRQGESYGYTF
CDR3nt: TGTGCCAGCATCAGACAGGGGGAGTCCTATGGCTACACCTTC
j_gene: TRBJ1-2
abundance: -
d_gene: TRBD1
v_gene: TRBV5-6

CDR3aa: CSVETGGYEQYF
CDR3nt: TGCAGCGTCGAGACAGGCGGGTACGAGCAGTACTTC
j_gene: TRBJ2-7
abundance: -
d_gene: -
v_gene: TRBV29-1

CDR3aa: CAWSTGALSYEQYF
CDR3nt: TGTGCCTGGAGCACGGGGGCACTCTCCTACGAGCAGTACTTC
j_gene: TRBJ2-7
abundance: -
d_gene: -
v_gene: TRBV30

CDR3aa: CASSLDWDRGGGYTF
CDR3nt: TGTGCCAGCAGCTTAGATTGGGACAGGGGAGGAGGCTACACCTTC
j_gene: TRBJ1-2
abundance: -
d_gene: TRBD1
v_gene: TRBV7-2

CDR3aa: CAIWAGTDTQYF
CDR3nt: TGTGCCATCTGGGCTGGGACAGATACGCAGTATTTT
j_gene: TRBJ2-3
abundance: -
d_gene: -
v_gene: TRBV10-3

CDR3aa: CSASTGGRSEQYF
CDR3nt: TGCAGCGCCTCGACAGGGGGACGTAGCGAGCAGTACTTC
j_gene: TRBJ2-7
abundance: few
d_gene: TRBD1
v_gene: TRBV29-1

CDR3aa: CSVEGQSEAFF
CDR3nt: TGCAGCGTTGAGGGACAGTCCGAAGCTTTCTTT
j_gene: TRBJ1-1
abundance: -
d_gene: TRBD1
v_gene: TRBV29-1

CDR3aa: CASSSLTGTGGVEQYF
CDR3nt: TGTGCCAGCAGTTCACTCACCGGGACAGGGGGCGTCGAGCAGTACTTC
j_gene: TRBJ2-7
abundance: -
d_gene: TRBD1
v_gene: TRBV27

CDR3aa: CASSLDLRIYGYTF
CDR3nt: TGTGCCAGCAGCTTAGATCTGAGGATCTATGGCTACACCTTC
j_gene: TRBJ1-2
abundance: -
d_gene: -
v_gene: TRBV7-9

CDR3aa: CAWSVGDGGEQFF
CDR3nt: TGTGCCTGGAGTGTGGGTGACGGCGGTGAGCAGTTCTTC
j_gene: TRBJ2-1
abundance: -
d_gene: -
v_gene: TRBV30

CDR3aa: CSVGDRPSVSGANVLTF
CDR3nt: TGCAGCGTTGGGGACAGGCCCTCCGTCTCTGGGGCCAACGTCCTGACTTTC
j_gene: TRBJ2-6
abundance: -
d_gene: TRBD1
v_gene: TRBV29-1

CDR3aa: CSVGAGGNYEQYF
CDR3nt: TGCAGCGTTGGGGCAGGGGGAAACTACGAGCAGTACTTC
j_gene: TRBJ2-7
abundance: -
d_gene: TRBD1
v_gene: TRBV29-1

CDR3aa: CSVEWTGLGYTF
CDR3nt: TGCAGCGTTGAGTGGACAGGGCTTGGCTACACCTTC
j_gene: TRBJ1-2
abundance: -
d_gene: TRBD1
v_gene: TRBV29-1

CDR3aa: CASSAGRRPDTQYF
CDR3nt: TGTGCCAGCAGTGCGGGGCGGCGGCCAGATACGCAGTATTTT
j_gene: TRBJ2-3
abundance: -
d_gene: -
v_gene: TRBV27

CDR3aa: CSQRLAGGNEQFF
CDR3nt: TGCAGCCAACGACTAGCGGGGGGGAATGAGCAGTTCTTC
j_gene: TRBJ2-1
abundance: -
d_gene: TRBD2
v_gene: TRBV29-1

CDR3aa: CASRTVSNYGYTF
CDR3nt: TGCGCCAGCCGGACGGTCTCTAACTATGGCTACACCTTC
j_gene: TRBJ1-2
abundance: -
d_gene: -
v_gene: TRBV5-1

CDR3aa: CASSEAPFLYEQYF
CDR3nt: TGTGCCAGCAGTGAAGCCCCTTTCCTCTACGAGCAGTACTTC
j_gene: TRBJ2-7
abundance: once
d_gene: -
v_gene: TRBV6-1

CDR3aa: CASSLLSGTGGEGYTF
CDR3nt: TGTGCCAGCAGCTTACTCTCCGGGACAGGGGGCGAAGGCTACACCTTC
j_gene: TRBJ1-2
abundance: -
d_gene: TRBD1
v_gene: TRBV11-2

CDR3aa: CASSLGAGRNTEAFF
CDR3nt: TGTGCCAGCAGCTTGGGAGCGGGGCGGAACACTGAAGCTTTCTTT
j_gene: TRBJ1-1
abundance: -
d_gene: -
v_gene: TRBV5-4

CDR3aa: CASRGFSNTEAFF
CDR3nt: TGTGCCAGCAGGGGGTTCTCGAACACTGAAGCTTTCTTT
j_gene: TRBJ1-1
abundance: -
d_gene: -
v_gene: TRBV25-1

CDR3aa: CASSSRTRGDTQYF
CDR3nt: TGTGCCAGCAGTTCCAGGACTAGAGGAGATACGCAGTATTTT
j_gene: TRBJ2-3
abundance: few
d_gene: TRBD2
v_gene: TRBV6-5

CDR3aa: CASSGRQADVGANVLTF
CDR3nt: TGTGCCAGTAGTGGAAGACAGGCTGACGTTGGGGCCAACGTCCTGACTTTC
j_gene: TRBJ2-6
abundance: -
d_gene: -
v_gene: TRBV19

CDR3aa: CASSLRRTGQGALYGYTF
CDR3nt: TGTGCCAGCAGTTTAAGGCGTACTGGACAGGGGGCTCTCTATGGCTACACCTTC
j_gene: TRBJ1-2
abundance: -
d_gene: TRBD1
v_gene: TRBV27

CDR3aa: CAISESRGSSYEQYF
CDR3nt: TGTGCCATCAGTGAGTCGAGGGGAAGCTCCTACGAGCAGTACTTC
j_gene: TRBJ2-7
abundance: -
d_gene: -
v_gene: TRBV10-3

CDR3aa: CASSLRTADEQFF
CDR3nt: TGTGCCAGCAGCTTAAGGACAGCGGATGAGCAGTTCTTC
j_gene: TRBJ2-1
abundance: once
d_gene: -
v_gene: TRBV13

CDR3aa: CASSLLSGDTDTQYF
CDR3nt: TGTGCCAGCAGCTTATTGAGCGGGGACACAGATACGCAGTATTTT
j_gene: TRBJ2-3
abundance: -
d_gene: TRBD2
v_gene: TRBV7-2

CDR3aa: CASSQVLGATNSPLHF
CDR3nt: TGTGCCAGCAGCCAAGTTCTGGGGGCGACTAATTCACCCCTCCACTTT
j_gene: TRBJ1-6
abundance: -
d_gene: -
v_gene: TRBV14

CDR3aa: CSDPQGGVLAKNIQYF
CDR3nt: TGCAGCGACCCTCAGGGAGGGGTTCTAGCCAAAAACATTCAGTACTTC
j_gene: TRBJ2-4
abundance: -
d_gene: TRBD2
v_gene: TRBV29-1

CDR3aa: CASSLTRYEQYF
CDR3nt: TGTGCCAGCAGCTTGACCCGCTACGAGCAGTACTTC
j_gene: TRBJ2-7
abundance: -
d_gene: -
v_gene: TRBV7-4

CDR3aa: CGGKGPYEQYF
CDR3nt: TGCGGGGGAAAGGGACCCTACGAGCAGTACTTC
j_gene: TRBJ2-7
abundance: -
d_gene: -
v_gene: TRBV29-1

CDR3aa: CASSSPRDSNKALGYEQYF
CDR3nt: TGTGCCAGCAGCTCCCCCCGGGACTCTAATAAAGCGTTGGGGTACGAGCAGTACTTC
j_gene: TRBJ2-7
abundance: -
d_gene: -
v_gene: TRBV13

CDR3aa: CSVFTGDTGELFF
CDR3nt: TGCAGCGTTTTTACAGGGGACACCGGGGAGCTGTTTTTT
j_gene: TRBJ2-2
abundance: -
d_gene: TRBD1
v_gene: TRBV29-1

CDR3aa: CASSSSRRVGNEQYF
CDR3nt: TGCGCCAGCAGCTCCAGTCGACGGGTGGGCAACGAGCAGTACTTC
j_gene: TRBJ2-7
abundance: -
d_gene: -
v_gene: TRBV5-1

CDR3aa: CASSLMARSVSEQFF
CDR3nt: TGTGCCAGCAGCTTAATGGCCAGAAGTGTTAGTGAGCAGTTCTTC
j_gene: TRBJ2-1
abundance: -
d_gene: -
v_gene: TRBV7-3

CDR3aa: CASSLLTGRVVNEQYF
CDR3nt: TGTGCCAGCAGCTTGCTGACAGGGCGGGTTGTGAACGAGCAGTACTTC
j_gene: TRBJ2-7
abundance: -
d_gene: TRBD1
v_gene: TRBV5-6

CDR3aa: CASRSSYEQYF
CDR3nt: TGTGCCAGCAGATCCTCCTACGAGCAGTACTTC
j_gene: TRBJ2-7
abundance: few
d_gene: -
v_gene: TRBV6-5

CDR3aa: CASSGDTTNTGELFF
CDR3nt: TGCGCCAGCAGCGGGGACACGACGAACACCGGGGAGCTGTTTTTT
j_gene: TRBJ2-2
abundance: few
d_gene: -
v_gene: TRBV5-1

CDR3aa: CASSQEVLAGNTEAFF
CDR3nt: TGCGCCAGCAGCCAAGAAGTGTTAGCGGGGAACACTGAAGCTTTCTTT
j_gene: TRBJ1-1
abundance: -
d_gene: -
v_gene: TRBV4-1

CDR3aa: CSVRQSDNQPQHF
CDR3nt: TGCAGCGTTAGACAGTCCGACAATCAGCCCCAGCATTTT
j_gene: TRBJ1-5
abundance: -
d_gene: -
v_gene: TRBV29-1

CDR3aa: CAKRGGETQYF
CDR3nt: TGTGCCAAGCGAGGGGGAGAGACCCAGTACTTC
j_gene: TRBJ2-5
abundance: -
d_gene: -
v_gene: TRBV2